These 17 T cell receptor beta chains share one sample of origin, sequenced in a study of T cells in Graves' hyperthyroidism and ophthalmopathy. Amplified TCR beta CDR3 regions came from RNA transcripts. The TCR CDR3 first-round RT-PCR relied on the HTBI primer set. TCRdb reprocessed the multiplex PCR reads via MiXCR and lists one record per CDR3 protein. Here the sample spans 450,000 to 650,000 distinct CDR3 sequences, less than 25% being singletons. Sample: blood. The origin of the receptors is a man between 18 and 29 years old with Graves' hyperthyroidism.

This clonotype was seen ten or more times. A much larger clone lies a single base off, so this may be a read error. This chain uses TRBV6-2 or TRBV6-3 with TRBJ2-2; weak D call: TRBD2 (5 bases). CDR3 length: 12 residues. The germline V gene encodes CDR1 MNHEY and CDR2 SVGEGT. In DNA, the CDR3 is TGTGCCAGCAGTTACTGGACCGGGGAGCTGTCTTTT. Amino acids: CASSYWTGELSF.

Ten or more counts support this clonotype. This rearrangement joins TRBV5-1 to TRBJ2-7; D possibly corresponds to TRBD2 (5 bases). Per the germline V gene, CDR1 is SGHRS and CDR2 is YFSETQ. V lost 0 bases, J lost 5 bases, and 15 bases lay in between. The CDR3 contains 15 residues. The chain's CDR3 is CASSLGRGWRNEQYF. The CDR3 DNA is TGCGCCAGCAGCTTGGGACGGGGTTGGAGGAACGAGCAGTACTTC.

This clonotype appeared many times. V usage is TRBV5-1 and J usage is TRBJ1-1; D remains ambiguous. The CDR3 length is 15 residues. Per the germline V gene, CDR1 is SGHRS and CDR2 is YFSETQ. The V and J ends lost 0 bases and 0 bases respectively, with 9 bases between them. CDR3 sequence reads: CASSLEAEMNTEAFF. The CDR3 region has the DNA TGCGCCAGCAGCTTGGAGGCGGAGATGAACACTGAAGCTTTCTTT.

This clonotype was recorded many times. The genes are TRBV6-1 and TRBJ2-5, with TRBD2 matching over 8 bases. The germline gives CDR1 MNHNS, CDR2 SASEGT. The CDR3 runs to 14 residues. V lost 8 bases, J lost 5 bases, and 10 bases stayed unmatched. DNA for the CDR3: TGTGCCAGCCCAAAGGCGGGGGGTAGGGAGACCCAGTACTTC. This codes for CASPKAGGRETQYF.

There are a few counts of this clonotype. This CDR3 reads CASSGGEGAYEQYF. As DNA, the CDR3 is TGTGCCAGCAGCGGGGGGGAAGGGGCCTACGAGCAGTACTTC. The chain carries TRBV9 and TRBJ2-7, with D perhaps matching TRBD2 (6 bases). V was cut by 3 bases and J by 2 bases, with 12 bases left in between. The CDR3 spans 14 residues. The V gene's germline CDR1 is SGDLS and CDR2 YYNGEE.

This clonotype was picked up a small number of times. This sequence joins TRBV28 and TRBJ2-7, with D uncertain. The V gene lost 2 bases and the J gene lost 4 bases, with 6 bases spanning the gap. Germline CDR1 reads MDHEN; CDR2 reads SYDVKM. The CDR3 is 12 amino acids. The CDR3 DNA sequence: TGTGCCAGCAGTTTACAGACTTACGAGCAGTACTTC. Protein: CASSLQTYEQYF.

The sample holds many counts of this clonotype. This chain links TRBV2 with TRBJ1-3; no clear D gene. The CDR3 is 15 amino acids. Germline V lookup: CDR1 SNHLY, CDR2 FYNNEI. V dropped 6 bases and J dropped 2 bases, with 14 bases sitting between them. The CDR3 coding sequence is TGTGCCAGCAGGGAGGCATTGGGCCCTGGAAACACCATATATTTT. Its protein is CASREALGPGNTIYF. Full variable domain (missing parts from reference TRBV2 and TRBJ1-3): EPEVTQTPSHQVTQMGQEVILRCVPISNHLYFYWYRQILGQKVEFLVSFYNNEISEKSEIFDDQFSVERPDGSNFTLKIRSTKLEDSAMYFCASREALGPGNTIYFGEGSWLTVV.

This clonotype was counted ten times or more. The V call is TRBV15, the J call TRBJ2-5; D is undetermined. Trimming pared 5 bases from V and 6 bases from J, leaving 7 bases between. Germline lookup yields CDR1 LNHNV and CDR2 YYDKDF (reference sequence). The CDR3 extends over 11 amino acids. CDR3 coding DNA: TGTGCCACCAGCTCTTTGAAGACCCAGTACTTC. Its translation is CATSSLKTQYF.

The table lists this clonotype with many counts. The rearrangement joins TRBV2 to TRBJ1-6; the D is unclear. Between the trimmed V and J ends, which lost 3 bases and 7 bases, there was a span of 13 bases. The CDR3 extends over 15 amino acids. CDR1 SNHLY and CDR2 FYNNEI come from the germline V gene. The CDR3 nucleotides read TGTGCCAGCAGTGACCAACCGGGGTGGAATTCACCCCTCCACTTT. This encodes CASSDQPGWNSPLHF.

J is TRBJ2-7 and V is TRBV12-3 or TRBV12-4; 8 positions agree with TRBD1. With 5 bases clipped from V and 5 bases from J, the junction kept 14 bases outside the gene matches. The CDR3 extends over 16 amino acids. CDR3 coding DNA: TGTGCCAGCAGTCCGACTAGGGTTCAGGGGGCGGACGAGCAGTACTTC. This encodes CASSPTRVQGADEQYF.

As concerns this clonotype: This may be a read error, as it is one base from a much larger clone. The chain joins TRBV20-1 to TRBJ2-2; weak D call: TRBD2 (5 bases). The length of the CDR3 is 15 residues. Germline V gives CDR1 DFQATT, CDR2 SNEGSKA (reference sequence). The CDR3 sequence is CSARQGFANTGEMFF. CDR3 nucleotides: TGCAGTGCCCGCCAAGGTTTCGCGAACACCGGGGAGATGTTTTTT.

This chain's CDR3 is CATSRAGTWRDSPPGTGELFF. Written as DNA, the CDR3 is TGTGCCACCAGCAGAGCGGGAACTTGGAGGGACTCACCTCCGGGCACCGGGGAGCTGTTTTTT. The chain links TRBV15 to TRBJ2-2; D perhaps matches TRBD2 (6 bases). Germline loops: CDR1 LNHNV, CDR2 YYDKDF (reference sequence). The CDR3 is 21 residues long. Deletions cut 1 base from V and 4 bases from J, with 28 bases between.

The chain combines TRBV19 with TRBJ2-7; possibly TRBD1 for D (6 bases). The V end lost 3 bases, the J end lost 2 bases, and 11 bases lay between the germline ends. Looked up from germline, CDR1 is LNHDA and CDR2 is SQIVND (reference sequence). This CDR3 comprises 14 residues. In nucleotides, the CDR3 is TGTGCCAGTAGTATGGCAGGGGATGCCTACGAGCAGTACTTC. The encoded protein is CASSMAGDAYEQYF.

The chain carries TRBV6-5 and TRBJ2-7; TRBD2 might be the D (6 bases). The germline V and J ends were trimmed by 0 bases and 5 bases, with 11 bases remaining between them. This CDR3 has 14 residues. The germline gives CDR1 MNHEY, CDR2 SVGAGI. The CDR3 protein is CASSYSGRLDEQYF. CDR3 DNA: TGTGCCAGCAGTTACTCAGGGAGACTAGACGAGCAGTACTTC.

This chain joins TRBV10-3 and TRBJ1-5; TRBD1 is a possible D gene (6 bases). The CDR3 spans 13 residues. Looked up from germline, CDR1 is ENHRY and CDR2 is SYGVKD. The germline V and J ends were trimmed by 4 bases and 4 bases, with 8 bases remaining between them. Here the CDR3 DNA reads TGTGCCATCAGTGGGACAGTTAATCAGCCCCAGCATTTT. Protein sequence: CAISGTVNQPQHF.

The sample holds many counts of this clonotype. This chain links TRBV28 with TRBJ2-2; D is unresolved. Trimming pared 4 bases from V and 5 bases from J, leaving 8 bases between. CDR3 length equals 13 residues. The germline CDR1 and CDR2 sequences are MDHEN and SYDVKM. The DNA of the CDR3 is TGTGCCAGCAGTTGCCGAAGGACCGGGGAGCTGTTTTTT. Its translation: CASSCRRTGELFF.

This clonotype was seen ten or more times. The chain joins TRBV12-3 or TRBV12-4 to TRBJ2-7; 8 nucleotides align to TRBD2. The CDR3 runs 14 residues. The trim removed 6 bases at V and 6 bases at J, leaving 10 bases unmatched. The CDR3 region has the DNA TGTGCCAGCAGCCGAGCGGGGGCGGATTCCGAGCAGTACTTC. Its translation: CASSRAGADSEQYF.